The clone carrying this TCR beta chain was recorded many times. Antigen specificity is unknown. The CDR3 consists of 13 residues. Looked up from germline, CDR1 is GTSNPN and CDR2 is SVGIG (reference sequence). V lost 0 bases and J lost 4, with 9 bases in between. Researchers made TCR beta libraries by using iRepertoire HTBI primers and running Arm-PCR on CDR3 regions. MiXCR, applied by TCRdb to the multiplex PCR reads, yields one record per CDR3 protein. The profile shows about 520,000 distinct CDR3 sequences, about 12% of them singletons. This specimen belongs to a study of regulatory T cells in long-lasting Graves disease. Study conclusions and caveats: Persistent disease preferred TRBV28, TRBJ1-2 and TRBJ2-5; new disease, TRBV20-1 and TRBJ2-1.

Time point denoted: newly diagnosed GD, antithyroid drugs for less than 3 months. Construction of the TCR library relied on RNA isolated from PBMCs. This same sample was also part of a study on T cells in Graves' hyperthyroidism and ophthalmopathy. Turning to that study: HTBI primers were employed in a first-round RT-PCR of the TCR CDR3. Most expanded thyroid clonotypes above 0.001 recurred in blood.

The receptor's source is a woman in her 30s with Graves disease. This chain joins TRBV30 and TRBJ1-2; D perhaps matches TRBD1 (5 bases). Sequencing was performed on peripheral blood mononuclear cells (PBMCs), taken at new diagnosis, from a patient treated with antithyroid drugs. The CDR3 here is CAWSVRQSYGYTF. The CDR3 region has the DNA TGTGCCTGGAGTGTACGACAGAGCTATGGCTACACCTTC. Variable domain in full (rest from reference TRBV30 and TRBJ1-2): SQTIHQWPATLVQPVGSPLSLECTVEGTSNPNLYWYRQAAGRGLQLLFYSVGIGQISSEVPQNLSASRPQDRQFILSSKKLLLSDSGFYLCAWSVRQSYGYTFGSGTRLTVV.